Listed below are T cell receptor beta chains from one sample, sequenced in a study of control samples from healthy donors and cancer patients. Data came from immunoSEQ multiplex PCR; TCRdb stores just in-frame clones and leaves some out. The top ten clones hold 1.4% to 1.5% of a sample with roughly 200,000 clones, 85% to 95% of them seen once. The material sequenced was blood. The receptors were gathered from a man between 18 and 35 years old in good health. CDR3s include the opening cysteine and the closing phenylalanine or tryptophan. Each record gives: V gene, clone size, D gene, J gene, CDR3 protein, CDR3 DNA. D genes are given only for firm matches. Size is stated for part of the rows, as once, few or many counts, or as a class when the clone is expanded.

v_gene: TRBV25-1; abundance: once; d_gene: -; j_gene: TRBJ2-3; CDR3aa: CASSELSGGTDTQYF; CDR3nt: TGTGCCAGCAGTGAATTGAGTGGTGGAACAGATACGCAGTATTTT
v_gene: TRBV6-5; abundance: once; d_gene: TRBD1; j_gene: TRBJ1-2; CDR3aa: CASSFDREGGYTF; CDR3nt: TGTGCCAGCAGTTTCGACAGGGAAGGTGGCTACACCTTC
v_gene: TRBV11-2; abundance: -; d_gene: -; j_gene: TRBJ1-5; CDR3aa: CASSLEQYNQPQHF; CDR3nt: TGTGCCAGCAGCTTAGAACAGTACAATCAGCCCCAGCATTTT
v_gene: TRBV10-3; abundance: -; d_gene: -; j_gene: TRBJ2-5; CDR3aa: CAISKGMETQYF; CDR3nt: TGTGCCATCAGTAAGGGAATGGAGACCCAGTACTTC
v_gene: TRBV5-1; abundance: -; d_gene: -; j_gene: TRBJ2-7; CDR3aa: CASSSLYDYEQYF; CDR3nt: TGCGCCAGCAGCTCCCTATACGACTACGAGCAGTACTTC
v_gene: TRBV6-5; abundance: -; d_gene: -; j_gene: TRBJ1-6; CDR3aa: CASSSDRNNSPLHF; CDR3nt: TGTGCCAGCAGTTCTGACAGAAATAATTCACCCCTCCACTTT
v_gene: TRBV5-1; abundance: -; d_gene: -; j_gene: TRBJ1-1; CDR3aa: CASSYVMVSNTEAFF; CDR3nt: TGCGCCAGCAGCTACGTGATGGTCTCGAACACTGAAGCTTTCTTT
v_gene: TRBV10-1; abundance: -; d_gene: -; j_gene: TRBJ1-6; CDR3aa: CASVTGRLGSPLHF; CDR3nt: TGCGCCAGCGTAACCGGCAGATTGGGGTCACCCCTCCACTTT
v_gene: TRBV5-4; abundance: once; d_gene: -; j_gene: TRBJ2-7; CDR3aa: CASSLEAGSYEQYF; CDR3nt: TGTGCCAGCAGCTTGGAGGCGGGTTCCTACGAGCAGTACTTC
v_gene: TRBV30; abundance: -; d_gene: -; j_gene: TRBJ1-1; CDR3aa: CAWSVLGPGGAFF; CDR3nt: TGTGCCTGGAGTGTACTGGGGCCTGGAGGAGCTTTCTTT
v_gene: TRBV10-3; abundance: -; d_gene: TRBD1; j_gene: TRBJ1-1; CDR3aa: CAISDRVANTEAFF; CDR3nt: TGTGCCATCAGCGACAGGGTTGCGAACACTGAAGCTTTCTTT
v_gene: TRBV28; abundance: once; d_gene: -; j_gene: TRBJ1-5; CDR3aa: CASGGVLSNQPQHF; CDR3nt: TGTGCCTCCGGGGGGGTACTCTCGAATCAGCCCCAGCATTTT
v_gene: TRBV30; abundance: -; d_gene: TRBD1; j_gene: TRBJ2-7; CDR3aa: CAWATTGGGGEQYF; CDR3nt: TGTGCCTGGGCGACCACAGGGGGTGGCGGCGAGCAGTACTTC
v_gene: TRBV10-1; abundance: -; d_gene: -; j_gene: TRBJ1-1; CDR3aa: CASSESVDAEAFF; CDR3nt: TGCGCCAGCAGTGAGTCCGTGGACGCTGAAGCTTTCTTT
v_gene: TRBV27; abundance: -; d_gene: -; j_gene: TRBJ2-1; CDR3aa: CASSFPGLYNEQFF; CDR3nt: TGTGCCAGCAGTTTCCCAGGGCTGTACAATGAGCAGTTCTTC
v_gene: TRBV15; abundance: -; d_gene: -; j_gene: TRBJ2-7; CDR3aa: CATSRGGSGAYEQYF; CDR3nt: TGTGCCACCAGCAGAGGAGGCAGTGGGGCCTACGAGCAGTACTTC
v_gene: TRBV5-4; abundance: -; d_gene: -; j_gene: TRBJ2-3; CDR3aa: CASSLGWGSTDTQYF; CDR3nt: TGTGCCAGCAGCTTGGGTTGGGGGAGCACAGATACGCAGTATTTT